Following are 6 T cell receptor beta chains from one sample sequenced in a study of blood T cell repertoires in COVID-19. The protocol was immunoSEQ multiplex PCR, while the TCRdb copy is restricted to in-frame clones and leaves out a portion. The table has 250,000 to 300,000 clones, around 90% seen once; the top ten hold around 2%. Sequenced sample: PBMCs or T cells enriched from blood (not recorded which). The receptors were sampled from a woman aged 55-69 years in a cohort exposed to, infected with or recovered from COVID-19 (not recorded which).

The chain carries TRBV3-1 (or the pseudogene TRBV3-2) and TRBJ2-5; a possible D gene is TRBD1 (6 bases). Germline-derived CDR1 and CDR2 are LGHDT and YNNKEL (reference sequence). This CDR3 has 16 amino acids. Trimming took 4 bases from V and 2 from J, leaving 17 bases between them. DNA of the CDR3: TGTGCCAGCAGCCCCCCCCTGCAGGGGCCACAAGAGACCCAGTACTTC. Translated: CASSPPLQGPQETQYF.

CDR3 sequence reads: CATSGYRTGYNSPLHF. CDR3 nucleotides: TGTGCCACCAGCGGTTATCGGACAGGCTATAATTCACCCCTCCACTTT. This chain links TRBV15 with TRBJ1-6, with 7 bases identical to TRBD1. Germline trimming cut 5 bases from V and 3 bases from J; bases unmatched to any gene: 7. The CDR3 covers 16 residues. Germline CDR1 reads LNHNV; CDR2 reads YYDKDF (reference sequence). Combining the CDR3 with reference TRBV15 and TRBJ1-6 gives the whole variable domain DAMVIQNPRYQVTQFGKPVTLSCSQTLNHNVMYWYQQKSSQAPKLLFHYYDKDFNNEADTPDNFQSRRPNTSFCFLDIRSPGLGDTAMYLCATSGYRTGYNSPLHFGNGTRLTVT.

The V and J genes are TRBV2 and TRBJ2-2; 7 bases map to TRBD2. Looked up from germline, CDR1 is SNHLY and CDR2 is FYNNEI. With 8 bases clipped from V and 1 base from J, the junction kept 7 bases outside the gene matches. CDR3 length: 15 residues. The DNA for the CDR3 is TGTGCCAGCTGTAGCGGGCCACAGAACACCGGGGAGCTGTTTTTT. As protein: CASCSGPQNTGELFF.

The J gene is TRBJ1-6, the V gene TRBV28, with 8 bases aligning to TRBD1. Germline V CDR1 and CDR2: MDHEN, SYDVKM. The CDR3 is 15 residues long. V shed 3 bases, J shed 11 bases, and the junction held 9 bases outside the gene matches. The CDR3 DNA follows: TGTGCCAGCAGTTTTTCAACCACAGGGGGGACACCCCTCCACTTT. Protein sequence: CASSFSTTGGTPLHF.

V gene TRBV7-3 combines with J gene TRBJ2-1, with D unresolved. The V gene lost 5 bases and the J gene lost 9 bases, with 8 bases spanning the gap. CDR3 length equals 11 residues. From germline, CDR1 is SGHTA and CDR2 FQGTGA. CDR3 in amino acids: CASSPRGEQFF. The CDR3 nucleotides read TGTGCCAGCAGCCCACGAGGTGAGCAGTTCTTC.

This clone was recorded only once. The chain is built from TRBV5-1 and TRBJ1-1, with TRBD1 matching 8 bases. The germline V gene has CDR1 SGHRS and CDR2 YFSETQ. The junction had 10 bases not matched to a gene; V was cut back by 4 bases and J by 8 bases. The CDR3 totals 14 residues. The CDR3 region is CASSRTGMDIEAFF. The CDR3 DNA sequence: TGCGCCAGCAGCCGGACAGGGATGGATATCGAAGCTTTCTTT.